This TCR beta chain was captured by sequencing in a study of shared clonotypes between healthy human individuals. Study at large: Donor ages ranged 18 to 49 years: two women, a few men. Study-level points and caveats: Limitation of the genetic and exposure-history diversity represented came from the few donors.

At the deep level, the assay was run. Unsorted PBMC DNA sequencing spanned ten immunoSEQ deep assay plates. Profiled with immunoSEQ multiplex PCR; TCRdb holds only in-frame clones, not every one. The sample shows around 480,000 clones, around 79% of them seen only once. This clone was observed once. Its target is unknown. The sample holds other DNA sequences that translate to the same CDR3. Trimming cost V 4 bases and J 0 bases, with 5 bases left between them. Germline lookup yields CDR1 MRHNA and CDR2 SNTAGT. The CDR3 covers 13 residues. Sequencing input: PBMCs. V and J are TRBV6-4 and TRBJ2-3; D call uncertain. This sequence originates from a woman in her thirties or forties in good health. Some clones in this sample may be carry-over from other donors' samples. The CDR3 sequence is CASSGSSTDTQYF. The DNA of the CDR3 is TGTGCCAGCAGTGGCAGTAGCACAGATACGCAGTATTTT.